These T cell receptor beta chains were read from a single sample in a study of blood T cell repertoires in COVID-19. Assay used: immunoSEQ multiplex PCR; TCRdb lists only in-frame clones, some missing. The data contain roughly 100,000 clones, about 90% of them singletons. The sample taken for sequencing was peripheral blood. The source is a man aged 18 to 29 with COVID-19, enrolled during active disease. Each CDR3 is given without its conserved first and last residue.

length	V	J	CDR3
13	TRBV13	TRBJ1-4	ASSLAGEGNEKLL
7	TRBV20-1	TRBJ1-2	SAPSGYT
10	TRBV21-1	TRBJ2-7	ASSTGDCEQY
13	TRBV15	TRBJ2-5	ATSTVAGGGETQY
12	TRBV5-1	TRBJ2-5	ASSTWGVGQTQY
12	TRBV11-2	TRBJ2-7	ASSLGRYSYEQY
11	TRBV19	TRBJ2-2	ASSRTTRGELF
13	TRBV6-5	TRBJ2-7	ASSYRGQGAYEQY
14	TRBV3-1/TRBV3-2	TRBJ1-2	ASSQESTGKVRSYT
11	TRBV29-1	TRBJ2-1	SVEGGSIYEQF
12	TRBV4-2	TRBJ2-7	ASSQGGQTYEQY
12	TRBV5-1	TRBJ1-3	ASSLQGQGNTIY
11	TRBV12-3/TRBV12-4	TRBJ1-1	ASSPTGVPEAF
11	TRBV12-3/TRBV12-4	TRBJ2-7	ASSLGGFYEQY
12	TRBV6-2/TRBV6-3	TRBJ2-3	ASSGQGATDTQY
13	TRBV6-2/TRBV6-3	TRBJ2-5	ASSDWDRGRETQY